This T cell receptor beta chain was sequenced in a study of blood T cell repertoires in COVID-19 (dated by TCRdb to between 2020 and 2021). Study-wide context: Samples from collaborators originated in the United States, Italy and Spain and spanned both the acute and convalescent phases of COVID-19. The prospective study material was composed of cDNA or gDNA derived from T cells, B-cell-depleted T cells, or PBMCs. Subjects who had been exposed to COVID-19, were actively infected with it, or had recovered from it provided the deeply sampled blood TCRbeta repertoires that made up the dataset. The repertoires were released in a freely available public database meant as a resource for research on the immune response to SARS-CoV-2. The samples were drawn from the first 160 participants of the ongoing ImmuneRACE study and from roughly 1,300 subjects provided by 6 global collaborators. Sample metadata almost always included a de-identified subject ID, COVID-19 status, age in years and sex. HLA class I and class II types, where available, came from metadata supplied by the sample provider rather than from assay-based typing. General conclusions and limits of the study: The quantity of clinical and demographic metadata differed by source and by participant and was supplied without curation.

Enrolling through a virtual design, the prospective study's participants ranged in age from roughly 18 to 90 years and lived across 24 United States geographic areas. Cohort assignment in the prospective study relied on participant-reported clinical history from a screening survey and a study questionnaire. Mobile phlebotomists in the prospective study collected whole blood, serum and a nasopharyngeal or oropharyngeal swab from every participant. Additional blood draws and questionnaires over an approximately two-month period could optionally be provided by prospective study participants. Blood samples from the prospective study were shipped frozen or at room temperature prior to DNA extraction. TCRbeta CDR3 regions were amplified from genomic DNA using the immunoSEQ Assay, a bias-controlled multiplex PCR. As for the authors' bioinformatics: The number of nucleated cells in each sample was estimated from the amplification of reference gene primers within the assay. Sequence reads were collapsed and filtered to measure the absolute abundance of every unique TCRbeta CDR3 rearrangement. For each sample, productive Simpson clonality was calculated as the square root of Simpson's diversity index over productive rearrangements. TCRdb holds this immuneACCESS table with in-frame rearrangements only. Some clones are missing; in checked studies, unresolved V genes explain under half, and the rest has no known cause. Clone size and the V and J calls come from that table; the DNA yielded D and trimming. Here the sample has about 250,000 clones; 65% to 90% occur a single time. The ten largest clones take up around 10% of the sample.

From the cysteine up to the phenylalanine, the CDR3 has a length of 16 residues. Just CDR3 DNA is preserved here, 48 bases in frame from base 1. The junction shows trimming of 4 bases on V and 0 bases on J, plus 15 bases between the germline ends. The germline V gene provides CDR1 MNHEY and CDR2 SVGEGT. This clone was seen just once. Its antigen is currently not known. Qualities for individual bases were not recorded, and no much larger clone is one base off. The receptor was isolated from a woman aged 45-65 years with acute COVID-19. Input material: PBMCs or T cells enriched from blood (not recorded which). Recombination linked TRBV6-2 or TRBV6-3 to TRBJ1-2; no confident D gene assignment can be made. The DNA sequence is TGTGCCAGCAGTTCCCTATACGCGAAAGCTAACTATGGCTACACCTTC. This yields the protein CASSSLYAKANYGYTF.